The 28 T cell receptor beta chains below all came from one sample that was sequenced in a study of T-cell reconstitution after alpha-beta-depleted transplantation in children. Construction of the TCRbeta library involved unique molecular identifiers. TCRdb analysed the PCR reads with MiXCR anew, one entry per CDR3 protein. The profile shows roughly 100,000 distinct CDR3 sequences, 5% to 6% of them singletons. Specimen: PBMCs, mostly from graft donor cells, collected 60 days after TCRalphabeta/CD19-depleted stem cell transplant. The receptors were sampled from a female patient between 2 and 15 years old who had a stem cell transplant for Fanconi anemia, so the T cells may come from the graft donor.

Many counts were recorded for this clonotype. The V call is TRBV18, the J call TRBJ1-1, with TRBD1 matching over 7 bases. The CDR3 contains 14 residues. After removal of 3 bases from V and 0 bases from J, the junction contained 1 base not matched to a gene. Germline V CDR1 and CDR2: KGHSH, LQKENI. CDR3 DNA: TGTGCCAGCTCACCGGACAGGCTGAACACTGAAGCTTTCTTT. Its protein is CASSPDRLNTEAFF.

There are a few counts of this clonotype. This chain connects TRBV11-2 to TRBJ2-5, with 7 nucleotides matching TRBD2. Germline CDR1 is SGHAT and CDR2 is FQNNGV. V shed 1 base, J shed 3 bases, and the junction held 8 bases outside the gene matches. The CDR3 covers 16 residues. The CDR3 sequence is CASSLGFRRGEETQYF. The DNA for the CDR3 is TGTGCCAGCAGCTTAGGTTTTCGACGGGGGGAAGAGACCCAGTACTTC.

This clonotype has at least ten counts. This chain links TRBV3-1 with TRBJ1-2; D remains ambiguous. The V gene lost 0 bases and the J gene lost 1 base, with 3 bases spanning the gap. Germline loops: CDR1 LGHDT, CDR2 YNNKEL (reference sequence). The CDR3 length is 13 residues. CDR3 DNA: TGTGCCAGCAGCCAAGACAATAACTATGGCTACACCTTC. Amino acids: CASSQDNNYGYTF.

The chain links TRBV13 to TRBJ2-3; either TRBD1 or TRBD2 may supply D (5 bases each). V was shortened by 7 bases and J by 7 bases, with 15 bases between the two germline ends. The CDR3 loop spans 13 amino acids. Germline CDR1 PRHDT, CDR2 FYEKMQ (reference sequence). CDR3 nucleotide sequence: TGTGCCAGCAACCCCGGGGACGGACATACGCAGTATTTT. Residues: CASNPGDGHTQYF.

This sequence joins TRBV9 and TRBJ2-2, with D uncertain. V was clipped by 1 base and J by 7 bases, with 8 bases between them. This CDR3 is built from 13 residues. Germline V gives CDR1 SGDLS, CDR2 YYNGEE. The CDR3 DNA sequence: TGTGCCAGCAGCGTACCGAATAACGGGGAGCTGTTTTTT. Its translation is CASSVPNNGELFF.

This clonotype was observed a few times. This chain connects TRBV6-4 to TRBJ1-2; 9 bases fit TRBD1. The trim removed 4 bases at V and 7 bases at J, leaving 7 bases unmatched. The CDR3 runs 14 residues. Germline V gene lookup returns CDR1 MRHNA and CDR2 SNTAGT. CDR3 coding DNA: TGTGCCAGCAGTGGTGGAGGACAGGGGTCTGGCTACACCTTC. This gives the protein CASSGGGQGSGYTF.

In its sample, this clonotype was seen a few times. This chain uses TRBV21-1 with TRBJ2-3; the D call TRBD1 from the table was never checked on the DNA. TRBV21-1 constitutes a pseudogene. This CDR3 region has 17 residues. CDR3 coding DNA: TGTGCCAGCAGCAAAAAAAGGGGAATTCCAGTCATTAATACGCAGTATTTT. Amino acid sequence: CASSKKRGIPVINTQYF.

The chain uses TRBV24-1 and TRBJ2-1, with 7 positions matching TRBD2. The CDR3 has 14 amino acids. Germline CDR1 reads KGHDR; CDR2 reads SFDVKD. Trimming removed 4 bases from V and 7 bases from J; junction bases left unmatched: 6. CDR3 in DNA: TGTGCCACCAGTGACAGTTATAGCGGGAATGAGCAGTTCTTC. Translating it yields CATSDSYSGNEQFF.

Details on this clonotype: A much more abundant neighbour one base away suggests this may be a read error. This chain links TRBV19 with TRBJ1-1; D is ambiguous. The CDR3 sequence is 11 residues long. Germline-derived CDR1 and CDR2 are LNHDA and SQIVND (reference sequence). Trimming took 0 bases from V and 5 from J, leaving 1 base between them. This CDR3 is CASSIETEAFF. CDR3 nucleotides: TGTGCCAGTAGTATAGAAACTGAAGCTTTCTTT.

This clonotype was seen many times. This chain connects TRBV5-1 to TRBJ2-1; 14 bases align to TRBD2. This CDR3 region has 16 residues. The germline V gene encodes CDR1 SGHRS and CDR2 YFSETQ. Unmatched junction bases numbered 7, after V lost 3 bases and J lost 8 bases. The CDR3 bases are TGCGCCAGCAGCTCCCCGGGACTAGCGGGAGTATATGAGCAGTTCTTC. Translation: CASSSPGLAGVYEQFF.

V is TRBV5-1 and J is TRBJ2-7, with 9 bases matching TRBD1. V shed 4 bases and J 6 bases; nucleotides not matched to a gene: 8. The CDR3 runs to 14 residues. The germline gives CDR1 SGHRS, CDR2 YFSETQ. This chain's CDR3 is CASSMRTGAIEQYF. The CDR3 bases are TGCGCCAGCAGCATGAGGACAGGGGCCATCGAGCAGTACTTC. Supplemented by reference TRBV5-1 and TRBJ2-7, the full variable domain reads KAGVTQTPRYLIKTRGQQVTLSCSPISGHRSVSWYQQTPGQGLQFLFEYFSETQRNKGNFPGRFSGRQFSNSRSEMNVSTLELGDSALYLCASSMRTGAIEQYFGPGTRLTVT.

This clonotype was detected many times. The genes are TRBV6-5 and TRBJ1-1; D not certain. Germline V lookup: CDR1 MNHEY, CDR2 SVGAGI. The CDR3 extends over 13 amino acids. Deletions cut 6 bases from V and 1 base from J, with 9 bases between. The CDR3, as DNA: TGTGCCAGCAGACATCGAGCGAACACTGAAGCTTTCTTT. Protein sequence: CASRHRANTEAFF.

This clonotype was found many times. The CDR3 sequence is CASTQYRVLGTETQYF. CDR3 in DNA: TGTGCCAGCACCCAGTACCGGGTTCTCGGGACAGAGACCCAGTACTTC. The rearrangement joins TRBV28 to TRBJ2-5; D is perhaps TRBD1 or TRBD2 (5 bases each). The germline V gene has CDR1 MDHEN and CDR2 SYDVKM. With 7 bases removed from V and 4 bases from J, the gap between germline ends came to 22 bases. The CDR3 spans 16 residues.

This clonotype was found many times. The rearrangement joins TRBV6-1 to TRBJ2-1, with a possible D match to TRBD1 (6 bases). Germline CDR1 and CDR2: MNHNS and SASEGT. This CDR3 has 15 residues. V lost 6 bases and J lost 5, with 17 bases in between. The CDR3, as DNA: TGTGCCAGCAGCCAATACGGACAGCTTGACAATGAGCAGTTCTTC. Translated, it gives CASSQYGQLDNEQFF.

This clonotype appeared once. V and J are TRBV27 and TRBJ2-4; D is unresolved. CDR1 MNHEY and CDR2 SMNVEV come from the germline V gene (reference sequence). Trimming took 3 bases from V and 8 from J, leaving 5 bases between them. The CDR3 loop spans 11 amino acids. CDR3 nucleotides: TGTGCCAGCAGTTTTGGGGACATTCAGTACTTC. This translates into CASSFGDIQYF.

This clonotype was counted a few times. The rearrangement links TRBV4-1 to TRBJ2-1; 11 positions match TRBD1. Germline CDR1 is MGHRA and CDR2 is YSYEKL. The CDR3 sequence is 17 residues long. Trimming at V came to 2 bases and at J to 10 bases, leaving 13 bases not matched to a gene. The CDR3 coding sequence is TGCGCCAGCAGCCAATGGCCCCCGGGACAGGGGGGCAACGAGCAGTTCTTC. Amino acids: CASSQWPPGQGGNEQFF.

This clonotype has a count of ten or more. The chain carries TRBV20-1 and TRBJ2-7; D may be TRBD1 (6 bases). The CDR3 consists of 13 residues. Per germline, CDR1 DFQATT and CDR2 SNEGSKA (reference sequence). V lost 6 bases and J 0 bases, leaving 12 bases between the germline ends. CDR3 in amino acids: CSAPDSSSYEQYF. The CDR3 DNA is TGCAGTGCCCCGGACAGTTCCTCCTACGAGCAGTACTTC.

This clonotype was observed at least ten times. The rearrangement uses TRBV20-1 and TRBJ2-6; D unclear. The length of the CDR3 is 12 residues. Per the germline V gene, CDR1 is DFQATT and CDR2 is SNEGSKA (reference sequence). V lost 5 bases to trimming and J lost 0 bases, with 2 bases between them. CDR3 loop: CSAHSGANVLTF. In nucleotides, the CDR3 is TGCAGTGCTCACTCTGGGGCCAACGTCCTGACTTTC.

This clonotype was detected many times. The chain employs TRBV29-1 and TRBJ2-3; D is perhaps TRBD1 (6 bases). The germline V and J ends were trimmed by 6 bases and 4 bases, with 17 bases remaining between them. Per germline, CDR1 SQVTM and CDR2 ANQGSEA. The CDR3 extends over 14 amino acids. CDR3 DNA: TGCAGCGTAGCCGGGACAATGGGGGCAGATACGCAGTATTTT. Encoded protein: CSVAGTMGADTQYF.

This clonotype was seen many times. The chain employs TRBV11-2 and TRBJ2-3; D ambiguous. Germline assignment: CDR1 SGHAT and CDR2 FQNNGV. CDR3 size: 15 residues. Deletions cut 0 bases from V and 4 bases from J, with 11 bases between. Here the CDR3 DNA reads TGTGCCAGCAGCTTAGATTTTAATCGCGCAGATACGCAGTATTTT. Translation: CASSLDFNRADTQYF.

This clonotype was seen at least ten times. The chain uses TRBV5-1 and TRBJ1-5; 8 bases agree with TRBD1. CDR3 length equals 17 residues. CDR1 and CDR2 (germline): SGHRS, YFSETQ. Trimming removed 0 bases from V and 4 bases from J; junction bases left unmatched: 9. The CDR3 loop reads CASSLGVGQGANQPQHF. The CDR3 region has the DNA TGCGCCAGCAGCTTGGGTGTCGGGCAGGGGGCGAATCAGCCCCAGCATTTT.

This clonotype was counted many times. In nucleotides, the CDR3 is TGTGCCAGCAGTTCAACGATTAAGAGCGGGAGAAGTGTGGCCAAAAACATTCAGTACTTC. This gives the protein CASSSTIKSGRSVAKNIQYF. This chain connects TRBV12-3 or TRBV12-4 to TRBJ2-4; 8 bases match TRBD2. The CDR3 covers 20 residues. Trimming removed 4 bases from V and 1 base from J; junction bases left unmatched: 18.

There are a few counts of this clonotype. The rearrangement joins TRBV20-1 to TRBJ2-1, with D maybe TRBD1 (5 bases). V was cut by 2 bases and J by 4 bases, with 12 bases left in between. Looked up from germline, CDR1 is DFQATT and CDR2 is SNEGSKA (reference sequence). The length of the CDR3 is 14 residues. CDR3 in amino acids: CSARREGAYNEQFF. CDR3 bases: TGCAGTGCTAGAAGGGAAGGGGCTTACAATGAGCAGTTCTTC.

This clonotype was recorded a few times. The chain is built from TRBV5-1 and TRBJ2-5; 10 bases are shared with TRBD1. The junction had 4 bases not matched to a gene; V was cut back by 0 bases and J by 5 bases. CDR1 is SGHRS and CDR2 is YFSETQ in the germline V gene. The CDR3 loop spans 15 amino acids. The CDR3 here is CASSLVGTGVETQYF. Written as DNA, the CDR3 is TGCGCCAGCAGCTTGGTGGGGACAGGGGTCGAGACCCAGTACTTC. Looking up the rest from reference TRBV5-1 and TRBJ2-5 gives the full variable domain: KAGVTQTPRYLIKTRGQQVTLSCSPISGHRSVSWYQQTPGQGLQFLFEYFSETQRNKGNFPGRFSGRQFSNSRSEMNVSTLELGDSALYLCASSLVGTGVETQYFGPGTRLLVL.

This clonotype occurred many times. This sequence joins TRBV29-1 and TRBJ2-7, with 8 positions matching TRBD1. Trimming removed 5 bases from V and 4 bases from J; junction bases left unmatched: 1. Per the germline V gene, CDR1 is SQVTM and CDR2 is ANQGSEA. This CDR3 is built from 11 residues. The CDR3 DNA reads TGCAGCGTTAACAGGGGGTACGAGCAGTACTTC. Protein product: CSVNRGYEQYF.

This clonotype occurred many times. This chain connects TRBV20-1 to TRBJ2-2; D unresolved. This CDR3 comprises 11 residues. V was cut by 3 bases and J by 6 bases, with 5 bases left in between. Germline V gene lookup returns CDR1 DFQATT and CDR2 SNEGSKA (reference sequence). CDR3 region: CSASGAGELFF. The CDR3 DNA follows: TGCAGTGCTAGTGGAGCCGGGGAGCTGTTTTTT.

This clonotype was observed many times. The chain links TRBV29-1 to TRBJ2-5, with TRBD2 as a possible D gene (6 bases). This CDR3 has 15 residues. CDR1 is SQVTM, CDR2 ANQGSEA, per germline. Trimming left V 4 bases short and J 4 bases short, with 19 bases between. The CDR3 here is CSVAGTPLIGETQYF. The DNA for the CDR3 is TGCAGCGTTGCGGGGACTCCCCTAATAGGAGAGACCCAGTACTTC.

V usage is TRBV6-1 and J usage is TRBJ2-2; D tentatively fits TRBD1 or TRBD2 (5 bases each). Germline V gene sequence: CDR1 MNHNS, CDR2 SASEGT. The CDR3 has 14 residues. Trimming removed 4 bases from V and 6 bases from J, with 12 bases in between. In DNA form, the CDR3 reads TGTGCCAGCAGTGGTTGGGGGTACCCCGGGGAGCTGTTTTTT. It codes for CASSGWGYPGELFF.